The next 9 T cell receptor beta chains were all read from a single sample in a study of cytomegalovirus exposure and HLA in healthy donors. Profiled with immunoSEQ multiplex PCR; TCRdb holds only in-frame clones, not every one. The sample includes hundreds of thousands of clones, 86% seen only once; the top ten take 0.8% to 0.85%. The source material was PBMCs. The source is a woman between 18 and 29 years old in good health and CMV-seronegative.

The chain is built from TRBV2 and TRBJ2-5; maybe TRBD1 (6 bases). Deletions cut 7 bases from V and 2 bases from J, with 17 bases between. This CDR3 contains 15 residues. Germline V lookup: CDR1 SNHLY, CDR2 FYNNEI. The DNA of the CDR3 is TGTGCCAGCATCAAACTCACAGGGAATCAAGAGACCCAGTACTTC. This codes for CASIKLTGNQETQYF.

This clone occurred a few times. The chain is built from TRBV6-1 and TRBJ1-5; D perhaps matches TRBD1 (5 bases). The V gene lost 7 bases and the J gene lost 1 base, with 14 bases spanning the gap. There are 15 residues in the CDR3. Germline V gene lookup returns CDR1 MNHNS and CDR2 SASEGT. The CDR3 coding sequence is TGTGCCAGCACCATCTCAAGGGGAAGCAATCAGCCCCAGCATTTT. This encodes CASTISRGSNQPQHF.

This clone was recorded once. J is TRBJ2-3 and V is TRBV27; D call uncertain. The CDR3 spans 13 residues. The V gene's germline CDR1 is MNHEY and CDR2 SMNVEV (reference sequence). Trimming shortened V by 8 bases and J by 2 bases, and 11 bases separated the two germline ends. The CDR3 nucleotides are TGTGCCAGCGGCGGCGTAATCACAGATACGCAGTATTTT. Amino acids: CASGGVITDTQYF.

This clone occurred a few times. The J gene is TRBJ1-3, the V gene TRBV9; D gene ambiguous. Germline CDR1 SGDLS, CDR2 YYNGEE. The CDR3 is 14 residues long. Trimming took off 2 bases at V and 0 bases at J, with 6 bases between the two ends. The CDR3 nucleotides are TGTGCCAGCAGCGTCGAACACTCTGGAAACACCATATATTTT. It yields the protein CASSVEHSGNTIYF.

The chain employs TRBV15 and TRBJ2-7; TRBD1 aligns across 8 bases. The CDR3 length is 17 residues. Germline loops: CDR1 LNHNV, CDR2 YYDKDF (reference sequence). V lost 0 bases and J lost 4; bases outside the gene matches: 11. CDR3 DNA sequence: TGTGCCACCAGCAGAGACTACCCCGGGACAGGACCTTACGAGCAGTACTTC. It specifies CATSRDYPGTGPYEQYF.

The rearrangement links TRBV19 to TRBJ1-6; D not resolved. CDR1 LNHDA and CDR2 SQIVND come from the germline V gene (reference sequence). The CDR3 is made up of 12 amino acids. The V gene lost 2 bases and the J gene lost 8 bases, with 4 bases spanning the gap. CDR3 residues: CASSIYDSPLHF. The DNA for the CDR3 is TGTGCCAGTAGTATATATGATTCACCCCTCCACTTT.

The chain links TRBV27 to TRBJ2-5; D remains ambiguous. The CDR3 loop spans 14 amino acids. With 3 bases removed from V and 2 bases from J, the gap between germline ends came to 10 bases. CDR1 and CDR2 from the germline V gene are MNHEY and SMNVEV (reference sequence). The CDR3 DNA is TGTGCCAGCAGTTTTTGGGCAGATCAAGAGACCCAGTACTTC. Its protein is CASSFWADQETQYF.

The V gene is TRBV18, the J gene TRBJ2-5; D possibly corresponds to TRBD2 (6 bases). The CDR3 sequence is 14 residues long. V was cut by 2 bases and J by 5 bases, with 12 bases left in between. Germline-derived CDR1 and CDR2 are KGHSH and LQKENI. CDR3 in amino acids: CASSPTRGGETQYF. CDR3 nucleotide sequence: TGTGCCAGCTCACCAACCCGAGGAGGGGAGACCCAGTACTTC. Full variable domain (outside the CDR3, taken from reference TRBV18 and TRBJ2-5): NAGVMQNPRHLVRRRGQEARLRCSPMKGHSHVYWYRQLPEEGLKFMVYLQKENIIDESGMPKERFSAEFPKEGPSILRIQQVVRGDSAAYFCASSPTRGGETQYFGPGTRLLVL.

This chain links TRBV6-1 with TRBJ1-2; weak D call: TRBD1 (5 bases). The CDR3 loop spans 15 amino acids. Deletions cut 2 bases from V and 4 bases from J, with 14 bases between. The germline V gene encodes CDR1 MNHNS and CDR2 SASEGT. CDR3 DNA sequence: TGTGCCAGCAGTGAATCGCGGGGGGAATCCTATGGCTACACCTTC. Its translation is CASSESRGESYGYTF.